Sequencing of this T cell receptor (beta chain) was carried out in a study of metastatic and nonmetastatic thyroid tumors. Turning to the study itself: The study looked at repertoires side by side in blood and in tumor or nodule tissue from malignant and benign thyroid patients.

This clone has at least ten counts. Before thyroid surgery, none of the patients had received any treatment. Via MiXCR, TCRdb re-called the PCR reads. This table holds tens of thousands of clones, roughly 15% found once. CDR3 length: 14 residues. Germline CDR1 reads LNHDA; CDR2 reads SQIVND (reference sequence). Trimming took off 9 bases at V and 4 bases at J, with 13 bases between the two ends. The sequencing input was blood. The sequence was obtained from a female donor with papillary thyroid cancer or a benign thyroid nodule (not recorded which). Some clones in this sample may be carry-over from other donors' samples. J is TRBJ1-6 and V is TRBV19; weak D call: TRBD1 (6 bases). CDR3 nucleotide sequence: TGTGCCAGCTCCCCGGGGGCTTATAATTCACCCCTCCACTTT. Its translation is CASSPGAYNSPLHF. The full variable domain, rest sourced from reference TRBV19 and TRBJ1-6, is DGGITQSPKYLFRKEGQNVTLSCEQNLNHDAMYWYRQDPGQGLRLIYYSQIVNDFQKGDIAEGYSVSREKKESFPLTVTSAQKNPTAFYLCASSPGAYNSPLHFGNGTRLTVT.